The TCR beta chain under discussion was sequenced for a study of shared clonotypes between healthy human individuals. Study-wide points: Collection of samples was limited to blood; tissue repertoires likely differ.

Comments on this clone: The target antigen is unknown.

Across several immunoSEQ plates, the genomic DNA of each subset was split evenly. The replicate PCRs on unsorted PBMC were given 300 ng DNA, which is approximately 30,000 T cell genomes. Sequencing was performed with immunoSEQ multiplex PCR; in TCRdb, only in-frame clones are kept and a portion is missing. Seen here are 550,000 to 600,000 clones, around 78% observed once, and the top ten hold around 11%. Germline CDR1 reads SGHNT; CDR2 reads YENEEA. With 5 bases clipped from V and 4 bases from J, the junction kept 6 bases outside the gene matches. The CDR3 extends over 15 amino acids. Sequencing input: PBMCs. This TCR came from a woman between 35 and 50 years old in good health. Some clones in this sample may be carry-over from other donors' samples. The chain employs TRBV11-3 and TRBJ2-3, with 10 bases aligning to TRBD2. CDR3 protein: CASSPGTSAADTQYF. In DNA form, the CDR3 reads TGTGCCAGCAGCCCCGGGACTAGCGCTGCAGATACGCAGTATTTT.